This T cell receptor (beta chain) was identified in a study of T cells in women clearing cervical HPV infection. Trimming cost V 3 bases and J 3 bases; bases outside gene matches: 4. There are 13 residues in the CDR3. Germline lookup yields CDR1 DFQATT and CDR2 SNEGSKA (reference sequence). Comments on this clone: Its specificity is unknown. The read is 3 residues too short to cover the CDR3 end, so that end is filled in from the germline J gene.

Study findings and constraints: CIN3+ cases had significantly higher TCR richness than controls; evenness did not differ. Combining TCR richness with V gene abundances gave about 0.87 AUC.

Generated by immunoSEQ multiplex PCR, the TCRdb table keeps only in-frame clones and is missing some. The sample has about 46,000 clones; the top ten hold 35%. The sequence was collected from a woman between 18 and 70 years old with a cervical HPV16 infection that either progressed to CIN3+ or cleared (not recorded which). The chain carries TRBV20-1 and TRBJ2-7; 8 nucleotides line up with TRBD2. Sequenced sample: blood buffy coat. The DNA read from the CDR3 is TGCAGTGCTAGTTTGGCGGGGGGCTACGAG. Its translation: CSASLAGGYE. The full-length CDR3 reads as CSASLAGGYEQYF.